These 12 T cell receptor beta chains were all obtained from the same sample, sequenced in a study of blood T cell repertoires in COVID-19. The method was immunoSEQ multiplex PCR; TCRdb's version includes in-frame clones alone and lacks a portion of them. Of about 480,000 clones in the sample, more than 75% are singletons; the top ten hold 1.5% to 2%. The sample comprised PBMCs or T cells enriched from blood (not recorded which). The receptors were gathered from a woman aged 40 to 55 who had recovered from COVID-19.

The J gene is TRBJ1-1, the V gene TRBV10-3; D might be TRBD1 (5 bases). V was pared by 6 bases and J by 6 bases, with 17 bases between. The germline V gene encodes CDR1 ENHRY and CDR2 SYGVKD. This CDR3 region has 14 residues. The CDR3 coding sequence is TGTGCCATCAGCGTGGCCTTGGGGGACTCTGAAGCTTTCTTT. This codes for CAISVALGDSEAFF.

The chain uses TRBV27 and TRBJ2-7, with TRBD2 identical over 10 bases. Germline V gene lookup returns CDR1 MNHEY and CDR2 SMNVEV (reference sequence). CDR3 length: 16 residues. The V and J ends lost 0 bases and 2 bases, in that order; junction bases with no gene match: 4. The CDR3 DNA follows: TGTGCCAGCAGTTTATCGATCCTAGCGGGAGCCTACGAGCAGTACTTC. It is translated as CASSLSILAGAYEQYF.

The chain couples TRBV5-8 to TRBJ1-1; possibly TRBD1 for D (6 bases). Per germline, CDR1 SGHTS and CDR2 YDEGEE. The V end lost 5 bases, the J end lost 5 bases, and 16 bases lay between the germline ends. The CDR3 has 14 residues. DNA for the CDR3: TGTGCCAGCAGTTGGCAGGGGTCGGGAACTGAAGCTTTCTTT. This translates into CASSWQGSGTEAFF.

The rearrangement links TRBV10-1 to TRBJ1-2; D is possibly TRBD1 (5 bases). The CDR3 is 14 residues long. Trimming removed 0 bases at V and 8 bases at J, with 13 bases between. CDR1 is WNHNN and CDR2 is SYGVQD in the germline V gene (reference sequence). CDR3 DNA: TGCGCCAGCAGTGAGTCGGTGGGGCGCGGAGGCTACACCTTC. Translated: CASSESVGRGGYTF.

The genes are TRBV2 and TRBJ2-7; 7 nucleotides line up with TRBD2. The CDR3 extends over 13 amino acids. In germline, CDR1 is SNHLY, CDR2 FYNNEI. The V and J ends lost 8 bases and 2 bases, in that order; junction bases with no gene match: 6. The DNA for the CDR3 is TGTGCCAGCGTGGCGGGAGCTGCCTACGAGCAGTACTTC. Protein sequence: CASVAGAAYEQYF.

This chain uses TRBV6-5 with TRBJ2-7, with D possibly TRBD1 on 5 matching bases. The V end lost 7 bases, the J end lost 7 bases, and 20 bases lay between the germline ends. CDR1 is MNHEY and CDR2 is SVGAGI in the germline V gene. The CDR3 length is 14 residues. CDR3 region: CASTPPQGNTEQYF. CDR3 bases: TGTGCCAGCACCCCCCCCCAGGGTAACACAGAGCAGTACTTC.

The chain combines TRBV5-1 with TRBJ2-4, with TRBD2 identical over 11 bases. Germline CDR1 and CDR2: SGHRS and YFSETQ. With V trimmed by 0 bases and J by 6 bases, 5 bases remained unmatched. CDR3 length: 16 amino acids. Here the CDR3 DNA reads TGCGCCAGCAGCTTGGCCCTAACTAGCGGGAGAAACATTCAGTACTTC. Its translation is CASSLALTSGRNIQYF.

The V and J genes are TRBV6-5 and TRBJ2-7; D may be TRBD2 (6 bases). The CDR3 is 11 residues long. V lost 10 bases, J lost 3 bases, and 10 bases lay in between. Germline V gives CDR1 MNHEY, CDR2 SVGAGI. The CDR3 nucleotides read TGTGCCATCGGGGACTTCTACGAGCAGTACTTC. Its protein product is CAIGDFYEQYF.

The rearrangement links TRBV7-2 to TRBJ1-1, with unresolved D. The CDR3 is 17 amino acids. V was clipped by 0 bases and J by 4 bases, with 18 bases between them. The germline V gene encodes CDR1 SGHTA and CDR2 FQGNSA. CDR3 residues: CASSLALLGIAGTEAFF. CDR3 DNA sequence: TGTGCCAGCAGCTTAGCGCTTCTGGGGATAGCGGGCACTGAAGCTTTCTTT.

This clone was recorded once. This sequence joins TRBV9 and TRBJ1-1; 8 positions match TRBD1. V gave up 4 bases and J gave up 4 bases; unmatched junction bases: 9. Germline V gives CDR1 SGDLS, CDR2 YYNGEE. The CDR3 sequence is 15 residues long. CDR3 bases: TGTGCCAGCAGCCCCCGGACAGGGTACGGCACTGAAGCTTTCTTT. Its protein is CASSPRTGYGTEAFF.

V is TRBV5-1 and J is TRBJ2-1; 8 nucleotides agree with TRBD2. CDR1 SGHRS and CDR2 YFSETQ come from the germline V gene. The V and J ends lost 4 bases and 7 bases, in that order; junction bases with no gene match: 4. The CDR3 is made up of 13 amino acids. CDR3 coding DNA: TGCGCCAGCAGCCCAGGACTAGCTAATGAGCAGTTCTTC. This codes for CASSPGLANEQFF.

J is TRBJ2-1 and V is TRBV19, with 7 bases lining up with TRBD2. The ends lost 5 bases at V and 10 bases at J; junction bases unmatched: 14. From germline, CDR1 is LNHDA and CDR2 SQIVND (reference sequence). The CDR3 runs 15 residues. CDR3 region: CASSERSGLVREQFF. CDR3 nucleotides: TGTGCCAGTAGTGAGAGGTCCGGACTAGTCCGGGAGCAGTTCTTC.